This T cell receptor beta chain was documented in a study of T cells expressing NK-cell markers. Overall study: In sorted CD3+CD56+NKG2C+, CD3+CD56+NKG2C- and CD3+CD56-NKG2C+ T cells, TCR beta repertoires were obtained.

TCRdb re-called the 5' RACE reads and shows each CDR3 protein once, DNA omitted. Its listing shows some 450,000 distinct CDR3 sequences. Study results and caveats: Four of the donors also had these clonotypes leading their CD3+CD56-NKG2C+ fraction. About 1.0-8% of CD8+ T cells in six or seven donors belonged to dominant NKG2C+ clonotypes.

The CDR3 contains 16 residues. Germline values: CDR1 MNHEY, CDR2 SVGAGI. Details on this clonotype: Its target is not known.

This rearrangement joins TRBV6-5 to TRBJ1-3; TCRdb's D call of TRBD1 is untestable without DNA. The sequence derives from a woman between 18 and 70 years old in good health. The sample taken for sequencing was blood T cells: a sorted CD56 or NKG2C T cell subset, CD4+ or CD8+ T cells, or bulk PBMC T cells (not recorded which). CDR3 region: CASSYSPIPKGNTIYF.